This T cell receptor (beta chain) stems from a study of PD-1 blockade in mismatch repair-deficient tumors. Sequencing was performed with immunoSEQ multiplex PCR; in TCRdb, only in-frame clones are kept and a portion is missing. This table has around 51,000 clones, 81% appearing once. This clone has a single count. The TCR originated in an adult with mismatch repair-deficient cancer. Sequenced material: peripheral blood, taken about 4.5 months after starting pembrolizumab.

CDR3 in amino acids: CASSLLAGHPTDTQYF. The CDR3 nucleotides are TGTGCCAGCAGTTTATTAGCGGGACACCCCACAGATACGCAGTATTTT. This chain uses TRBV27 with TRBJ2-3, with TRBD2 matching over 8 bases. After removal of 1 base from V and 2 bases from J, the junction contained 5 bases not matched to a gene. The CDR3 totals 16 residues. Germline V gene data show CDR1 as MNHEY and CDR2 as SMNVEV (reference sequence).